These T cell receptor beta chains were read from a single sample in a study of CD8 T cells in ankylosing spondylitis. TCRdb processed the 5' RACE reads anew with MiXCR; each CDR3 protein has one entry. The sample records hundreds of thousands of distinct CDR3 sequences, around 21% being singletons. Sequencing used blood, either unsorted or a sorted T cell fraction (not recorded which). The receptors were sampled from a female donor with ankylosing spondylitis or in good health (not recorded which). Each CDR3 is given without its conserved first and last residue.

V gene,J gene,CDR3 protein
TRBV9,TRBJ2-5,ASSGTYQETQY
TRBV12-3/TRBV12-4,TRBJ2-6,ASTRNSGANVLT
TRBV6-5,TRBJ2-7,ASSQRGPEQY
TRBV4-3,TRBJ2-7,ASSQELAVSYEQY
TRBV29-1,TRBJ1-1,SARQELMNTEAF
TRBV6-1,TRBJ2-5,ASSEADKETQY
TRBV7-2,TRBJ2-3,ASSFGSGDTQY
TRBV10-3,TRBJ1-6,AISDGNSPLH
TRBV15,TRBJ2-1,ATSKTSGSYNEQF
TRBV12-3/TRBV12-4,TRBJ2-7,ASTLSMGPYEQY
TRBV27,TRBJ1-1,ASSLWESHTEAF
TRBV3-1,TRBJ2-3,ASSQDAIDTQY